What follows are 10 T cell receptor beta chains derived from one specimen sequenced in a study of cytomegalovirus exposure and HLA in healthy donors. Sequencing used immunoSEQ multiplex PCR; TCRdb keeps in-frame clones, though not all of them. The table includes fewer than 200,000 clones, roughly nine tenths detected once. Sequencing input: PBMCs. Receptors originate from a man between 18 and 35 years old in good health and CMV-seropositive.

V usage is TRBV28 and J usage is TRBJ1-1; tentatively, D is TRBD1 (6 bases). V lost 5 bases and J 11 bases, leaving 24 bases between the germline ends. This CDR3 spans 15 amino acids. Looked up from germline, CDR1 is MDHEN and CDR2 is SYDVKM. As DNA, the CDR3 is TGTGCCAGCAGTCGACGGACAGTGAATTTGAAGAGGGCTTTCTTT. Protein: CASSRRTVNLKRAFF.

The chain uses TRBV7-6 and TRBJ2-1, with 10 bases lining up with TRBD2. This CDR3 has 18 amino acids. J lost 7 bases, V lost 3 bases, and 15 bases had no gene match. Per germline, CDR1 SGHVS and CDR2 FNYEAQ. The CDR3 region has the DNA TGTGCCAGCAGCTTGGGGCCACAAGCGGGAGGGCCCAGGAATGAGCAGTTCTTC. Protein: CASSLGPQAGGPRNEQFF.

This clone occurred a few times. The chain combines TRBV5-1 with TRBJ1-2, with D uncertain. Trimming took 4 bases from V and 5 from J, leaving 12 bases between them. Germline values: CDR1 SGHRS, CDR2 YFSETQ. CDR3 length: 13 amino acids. As DNA, the CDR3 is TGCGCCAGCAGCCCGAGCAGGATTTATGGCTACACCTTC. It is translated as CASSPSRIYGYTF.

CDR3 loop: CASSTQGPPSYEQYF. The CDR3 nucleotides are TGTGCCAGCAGCACTCAGGGCCCCCCCTCCTACGAGCAGTACTTC. J is TRBJ2-7 and V is TRBV7-9; TRBD1 might be the D (5 bases). This CDR3 has 15 amino acids. Germline V lookup: CDR1 SEHNR, CDR2 FQNEAQ (reference sequence). Trimming left V 5 bases short and J 0 bases short, with 14 bases between.

V gene TRBV28 combines with J gene TRBJ2-2, with 9 bases matching TRBD1. V lost 3 bases to trimming and J lost 2 bases; unmatched junction nucleotides: 4. Germline CDR1 and CDR2: MDHEN and SYDVKM. The CDR3 contains 16 residues. CDR3: CASSFPTGGNTGELFF. The CDR3, as DNA: TGTGCCAGCAGTTTTCCGACAGGGGGAAACACCGGGGAGCTGTTTTTT.

The J gene is TRBJ2-7, the V gene TRBV13, with TRBD1 as a possible D gene (5 bases). Trimming pared 6 bases from V and 1 base from J, leaving 16 bases between. The CDR3 consists of 15 residues. The germline V gene has CDR1 PRHDT and CDR2 FYEKMQ (reference sequence). In DNA, the CDR3 is TGTGCCAGCAGTTTTCAGGGCCTTTCATCCTACGAGCAGTACTTC. Encoded protein: CASSFQGLSSYEQYF.

The chain has TRBV5-1 and TRBJ1-5; 7 nucleotides agree with TRBD1. The CDR3 length is 17 residues. Looked up from germline, CDR1 is SGHRS and CDR2 is YFSETQ. V lost 0 bases and J lost 7; bases outside the gene matches: 13. Here the CDR3 DNA reads TGCGCCAGCAGCTTGGCACCCGACCGACAGGGCTTACAGCCCCAGCATTTT. This sequence encodes CASSLAPDRQGLQPQHF.

V and J are TRBV7-8 and TRBJ2-2; the match to TRBD2 covers 13 bases. Germline assignment: CDR1 SGHVS and CDR2 FQNEAQ. This CDR3 has 15 residues. The trim removed 5 bases at V and 8 bases at J, leaving 5 bases unmatched. The CDR3 region has the DNA TGTGCCAGCAGCCAACGGACTAGCGGGAGAGGGGAGCTGTTTTTT. Its protein is CASSQRTSGRGELFF. The whole variable domain, remainder taken from reference TRBV7-8 and TRBJ2-2, is GAGVSQSPRYKVAKRGQDVALRCDPISGHVSLFWYQQALGQGPEFLTYFQNEAQLDKSGLPSDRFFAERPEGSVSTLKIQRTQQEDSAVYLCASSQRTSGRGELFFGEGSRLTVL.

V gene TRBV5-1 combines with J gene TRBJ1-1; 9 bases fit TRBD1. The trim removed 4 bases at V and 0 bases at J, leaving 7 bases unmatched. CDR3 length: 16 amino acids. Germline CDR1 is SGHRS and CDR2 is YFSETQ. The CDR3 coding sequence is TGCGCCAGCAGCCAGTATGGACAGGGGATGAACACTGAAGCTTTCTTT. Protein sequence: CASSQYGQGMNTEAFF.

The genes are TRBV11-3 and TRBJ2-3, with 7 bases fitting TRBD2. Germline values: CDR1 SGHNT, CDR2 YENEEA. This CDR3 comprises 15 residues. Trimming removed 1 base from V and 2 bases from J; junction bases left unmatched: 3. The CDR3 is CASSLGGGTTDTQYF. The CDR3 nucleotides read TGTGCCAGCAGCTTAGGGGGGGGGACCACAGATACGCAGTATTTT.